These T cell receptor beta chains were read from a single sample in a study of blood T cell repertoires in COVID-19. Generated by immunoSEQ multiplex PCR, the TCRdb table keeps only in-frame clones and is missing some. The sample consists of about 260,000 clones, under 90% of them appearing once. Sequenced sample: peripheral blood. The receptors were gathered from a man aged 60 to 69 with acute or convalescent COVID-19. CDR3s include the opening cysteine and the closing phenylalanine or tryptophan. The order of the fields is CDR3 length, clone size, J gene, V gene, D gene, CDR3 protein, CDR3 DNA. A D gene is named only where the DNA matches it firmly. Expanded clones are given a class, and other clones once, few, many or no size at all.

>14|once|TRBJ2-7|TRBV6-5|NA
CASAPWGEAYEQYF
TGTGCCAGCGCACCTTGGGGGGAAGCCTACGAGCAGTACTTC
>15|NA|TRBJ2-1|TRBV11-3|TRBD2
CASSPRTSGYNEQFF
TGTGCCAGCAGCCCACGGACTAGCGGTTACAATGAGCAGTTCTTC
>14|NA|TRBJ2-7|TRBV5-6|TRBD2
CASSLGVGAGEQYF
TGTGCCAGCAGCTTGGGTGTGGGAGCGGGGGAGCAGTACTTC
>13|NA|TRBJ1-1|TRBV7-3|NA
CASSLGTLTEAFF
TGTGCCAGCAGCTTGGGGACTTTGACTGAAGCTTTCTTT
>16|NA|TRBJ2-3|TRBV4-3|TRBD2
CASSQGTSGETDTQYF
TGCGCCAGCAGCCAAGGGACTAGCGGAGAAACAGATACGCAGTATTTT
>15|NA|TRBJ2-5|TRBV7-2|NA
CASSPGRWGGETQYF
TGTGCCAGCAGCCCGGGGCGATGGGGAGGAGAGACCCAGTACTTC
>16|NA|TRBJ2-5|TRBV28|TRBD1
CASSLVGQGRRETQYF
TGTGCCAGCAGTTTAGTGGGACAGGGGAGGCGAGAGACCCAGTACTTC
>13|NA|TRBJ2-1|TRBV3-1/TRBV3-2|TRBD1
CASSQQGAPEQFF
TGTGCCAGCAGCCAACAGGGGGCGCCTGAGCAGTTCTTC
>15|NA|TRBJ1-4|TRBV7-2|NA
CASSLRAGANEKLFF
TGTGCCAGCAGCCTGCGGGCGGGGGCGAATGAAAAACTGTTTTTT
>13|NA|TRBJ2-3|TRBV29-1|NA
CSVEEGSTDTQYF
TGCAGCGTTGAGGAGGGTTCCACAGATACGCAGTATTTT
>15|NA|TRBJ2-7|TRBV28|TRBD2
CASSLIRLAGVEQYF
TGTGCCAGCAGTCTCATCCGACTAGCGGGAGTTGAGCAGTACTTC
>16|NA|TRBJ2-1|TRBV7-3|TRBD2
CASSTEGTSGYNEQFF
TGTGCCAGCAGCACAGAAGGGACTAGCGGATACAATGAGCAGTTCTTC
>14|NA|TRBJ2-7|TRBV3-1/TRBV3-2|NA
CASSLGHGGNEQYF
TGTGCCAGCAGCCTGGGACACGGCGGCAACGAGCAGTACTTC
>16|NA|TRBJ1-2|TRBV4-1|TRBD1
CASSQPIGGAGYGYTF
TGCGCCAGCAGCCAACCGATAGGGGGCGCGGGCTATGGCTACACCTTC
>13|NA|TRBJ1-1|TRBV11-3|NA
CASSLGPGSEAFF
TGTGCCAGCAGCTTAGGACCGGGGAGTGAAGCTTTCTTT
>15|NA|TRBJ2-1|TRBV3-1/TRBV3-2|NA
CASSLRTDQNNEQFF
TGTGCCAGCAGCCTTCGGACAGATCAAAACAATGAGCAGTTCTTC
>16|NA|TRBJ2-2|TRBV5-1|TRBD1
CASSLVGTVNTGELFF
TGCGCCAGCAGCTTGGTGGGGACAGTGAACACCGGGGAGCTGTTTTTT
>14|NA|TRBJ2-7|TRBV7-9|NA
CASSLTGATYEQYF
TGTGCCAGCAGCTTGACAGGAGCCACCTACGAGCAGTACTTC
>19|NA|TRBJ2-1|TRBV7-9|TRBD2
CASSLGEPGLAGTHNEQFF
TGTGCCAGCAGCTTAGGGGAACCGGGACTAGCGGGGACTCACAATGAGCAGTTCTTC
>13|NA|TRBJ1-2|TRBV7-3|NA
CASSLTAGYGYTF
TGTGCCAGCAGCTTAACGGCAGGCTATGGCTACACCTTC
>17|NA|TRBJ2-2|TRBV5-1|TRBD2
CASSQGLAGVKTGELFF
TGCGCCAGCAGCCAAGGACTAGCGGGAGTAAAGACCGGGGAGCTGTTTTTT
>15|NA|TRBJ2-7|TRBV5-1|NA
CASKGGTGLSYEQYF
TGCGCCAGCAAGGGAGGGACAGGCCTATCCTACGAGCAGTACTTC
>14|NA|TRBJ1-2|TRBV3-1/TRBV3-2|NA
CASSQRLAGYGYTF
TGTGCCAGCAGCCAACGCCTGGCGGGCTATGGCTACACCTTC
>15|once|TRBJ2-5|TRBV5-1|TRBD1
CASSLVGQVQETQYF
TGCGCCAGCAGCTTGGTCGGACAGGTTCAAGAGACCCAGTACTTC
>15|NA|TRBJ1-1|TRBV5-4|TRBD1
CASSSMTGRNTEAFF
TGTGCCAGCAGCTCCATGACAGGGAGGAACACTGAAGCTTTCTTT
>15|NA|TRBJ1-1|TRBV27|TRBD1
CASSLYGTGGTEAFF
TGTGCCAGCAGTTTATACGGGACAGGGGGAACTGAAGCTTTCTTT
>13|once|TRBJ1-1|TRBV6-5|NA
CASSYGLPTEAFF
TGTGCCAGCAGTTATGGGCTTCCAACTGAAGCTTTCTTT
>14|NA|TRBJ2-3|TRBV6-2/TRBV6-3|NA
CASSYGQVTDTQYF
TGTGCCAGCAGTTATGGGCAGGTCACAGATACGCAGTATTTT
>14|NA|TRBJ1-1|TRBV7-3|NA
CASSLGGGSTEAFF
TGTGCCAGCAGCCTTGGGGGCGGATCCACTGAAGCTTTCTTT
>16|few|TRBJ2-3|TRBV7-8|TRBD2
CASSLVGTSGADTQYF
TGTGCCAGCAGCTTAGTAGGGACTAGCGGCGCAGATACGCAGTATTTT
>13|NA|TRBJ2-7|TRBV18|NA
CASSPGAGYEQYF
TGTGCCAGCTCACCAGGGGCAGGTTACGAGCAGTACTTC
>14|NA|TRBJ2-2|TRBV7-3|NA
CASSLQGNTGELFF
TGTGCCAGCAGCTTGCAGGGTAACACCGGGGAGCTGTTTTTT
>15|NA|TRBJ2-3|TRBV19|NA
CASSMGLLLTDTQYF
TGTGCCAGTAGTATGGGACTCCTACTCACAGATACGCAGTATTTT
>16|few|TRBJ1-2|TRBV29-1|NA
CSVEDHLGPIIEGYTF
TGCAGCGTTGAAGATCACCTTGGGCCTATTATCGAGGGCTACACCTTC
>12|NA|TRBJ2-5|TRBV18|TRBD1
CASSNRGETQYF
TGTGCCAGCTCAAACAGGGGAGAGACCCAGTACTTC
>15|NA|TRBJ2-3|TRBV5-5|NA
CASSLWRGGTDTQYF
TGTGCCAGCAGCCTTTGGCGGGGTGGGACAGATACGCAGTATTTT
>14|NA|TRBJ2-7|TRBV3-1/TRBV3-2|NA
CASSHHVSAYEQYF
TGTGCCAGCAGCCATCACGTAAGCGCCTACGAGCAGTACTTC
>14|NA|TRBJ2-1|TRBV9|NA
CASTASGRANEQFF
TGTGCCAGCACCGCCAGCGGTCGGGCGAATGAGCAGTTCTTC
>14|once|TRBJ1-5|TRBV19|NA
CASSSTGAWWPQHF
TGTGCCAGTAGCTCAACAGGCGCATGGTGGCCCCAGCATTTT
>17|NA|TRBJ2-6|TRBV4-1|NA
CASSQEIVFSGANVLTF
TGCGCCAGCAGCCAAGAAATAGTATTCTCTGGGGCCAACGTCCTGACTTTC
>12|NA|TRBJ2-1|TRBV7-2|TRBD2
CASSPGTIEAFF
TGTGCCAGCAGCCCAGGGACTATTGAGGCGTTCTTC
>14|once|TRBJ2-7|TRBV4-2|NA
CASSQVGRTYEQYF
TGTGCCAGCAGCCAAGTGGGGAGGACCTACGAGCAGTACTTC